This T cell receptor (beta chain) was found in a study of cytomegalovirus exposure and HLA in healthy donors. Points from the study as a whole: Using the classifier, cytomegalovirus status was reportedly diagnosed with high specificity and sensitivity. As confirmed in vitro, three CMV-associated chains were specific for CMV antigens. The study put 150 or so TCR beta chains on its list as cytomegalovirus-associated.

In regard to this clone: Its antigen is unidentified.

CDR3 length equals 15 residues. Deletions cut 0 bases from V and 0 bases from J, with 10 bases between. The germline V gene encodes CDR1 SGDLS and CDR2 YYNGEE. Produced via immunoSEQ multiplex PCR; TCRdb's table is partial and in-frame only. The sample lists some 350,000 clones, around 90% occurring once. The donors were part of the validation cohort of 100 to 150 subjects. That cohort was separate from the first cohort, which comprised about 730 subjects. The sequence was obtained from a woman in her twenties or thirties in good health and CMV-seropositive. The V call is TRBV9, the J call TRBJ2-7; TRBD1 or TRBD2 may be the D gene (6 bases each). The specimen was PBMCs. Here the CDR3 DNA reads TGTGCCAGCAGCGTAGGACGGGGGCCCTCCTACGAGCAGTACTTC. It encodes CASSVGRGPSYEQYF.